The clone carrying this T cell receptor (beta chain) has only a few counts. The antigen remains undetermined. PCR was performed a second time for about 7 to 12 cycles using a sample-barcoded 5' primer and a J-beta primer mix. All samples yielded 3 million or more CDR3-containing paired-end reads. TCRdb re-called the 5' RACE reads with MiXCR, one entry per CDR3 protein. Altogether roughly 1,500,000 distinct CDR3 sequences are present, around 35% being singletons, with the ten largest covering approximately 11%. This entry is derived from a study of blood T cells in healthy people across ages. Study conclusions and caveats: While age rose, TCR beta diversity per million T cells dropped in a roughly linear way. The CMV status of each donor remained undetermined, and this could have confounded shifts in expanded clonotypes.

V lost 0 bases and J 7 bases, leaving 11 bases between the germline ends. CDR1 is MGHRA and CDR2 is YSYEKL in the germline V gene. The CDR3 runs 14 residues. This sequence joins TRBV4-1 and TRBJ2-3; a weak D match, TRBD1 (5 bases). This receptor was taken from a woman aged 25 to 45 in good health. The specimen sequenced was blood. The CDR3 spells CASSQDPGHNTQYF. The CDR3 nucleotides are TGCGCCAGCAGCCAAGATCCAGGACATAATACGCAGTATTTT.